These T cell receptor beta chains were read from a single sample in a study of blood T cell repertoires in COVID-19. Only in-frame clones appear in the TCRdb table, and some are missing; sequencing was by immunoSEQ multiplex PCR. The data hold more than 95,000 clones, with about 80% observed a single time. The sequencing sample was made of peripheral blood. These receptors were taken from a man in his forties with active or convalescent COVID-19. Each CDR3 is given with its conserved first and last residue. A D gene is named only where the DNA matches it firmly. Not every row has a clone size; where given, it reads once, few, many or a size class.

TRBV19	TRBJ1-2	NA	TRBD1	CASRPDRTQGYTF	TGTGCCAGTAGGCCGGACAGGACCCAAGGCTACACCTTC
TRBV6-2/TRBV6-3	TRBJ1-5	few	NA	CASSYSSGSNQPQHF	TGTGCCAGCAGTTACTCGTCGGGTAGCAATCAGCCCCAGCATTTT
TRBV5-4	TRBJ2-1	few	TRBD1	CASSGRDREVNEQFF	TGTGCCAGCAGCGGCCGGGACAGGGAAGTCAATGAGCAGTTCTTC
TRBV27	TRBJ2-7	NA	TRBD1	CASSPYPGQGAYEQYF	TGTGCCAGCAGTCCATACCCGGGACAGGGGGCCTACGAGCAGTACTTC
TRBV6-2/TRBV6-3	TRBJ2-5	NA	TRBD2	CASSGTSGDLWDETQYF	TGTGCCAGCAGTGGGACTAGCGGGGACCTCTGGGACGAGACCCAGTACTTC
TRBV15	TRBJ1-1	NA	TRBD1	CATSSEDRGNTEAFF	TGTGCCACCAGCAGCGAGGACAGGGGGAACACTGAAGCTTTCTTT
TRBV7-2	TRBJ1-1	NA	NA	CASSGGQGWTEAFF	TGTGCCAGCAGCGGCGGGCAGGGGTGGACTGAAGCTTTCTTT
TRBV7-9	TRBJ2-2	NA	NA	CASSPPQGSTGELFF	TGTGCCAGCAGCCCACCGCAGGGGAGTACCGGGGAGCTGTTTTTT
TRBV10-3	TRBJ1-2	NA	NA	CAISEEGPRGNYGYTF	TGTGCCATCAGTGAAGAAGGTCCCAGGGGTAACTATGGCTACACCTTC
TRBV6-5	TRBJ1-3	few	TRBD1	CASSSQGTGGNTIYF	TGTGCCAGCAGTTCACAGGGGACCGGTGGAAACACCATATATTTT
TRBV7-9	TRBJ1-2	NA	TRBD1	CAAATTGFGNYGYTF	TGTGCCGCGGCCACGACAGGGTTCGGGAACTATGGCTACACCTTC
TRBV3-1/TRBV3-2	TRBJ1-3	NA	NA	CASSQDKGGTGNTIYF	TGTGCCAGCAGCCAAGATAAGGGAGGAACTGGAAACACCATATATTTT
TRBV27	TRBJ2-7	NA	NA	CASSFRADGGVYEQYF	TGTGCCAGCAGTTTCCGAGCGGATGGCGGTGTCTACGAGCAGTACTTC
TRBV18	TRBJ1-2	few	TRBD1	CASTRGTDNYGYTF	TGTGCCAGCACACGGGGGACAGATAACTATGGCTACACCTTC
TRBV9	TRBJ1-5	NA	NA	CASSPHSSNQPQHF	TGTGCCAGCAGCCCCCACAGTAGCAATCAGCCCCAGCATTTT
TRBV5-6	TRBJ2-3	NA	NA	CASSLPGQGSTDTQYF	TGTGCCAGCAGCCTACCGGGACAAGGGTCCACAGATACGCAGTATTTT
TRBV6-5	TRBJ1-6	NA	TRBD1	CASSQGQGDNSPLHF	TGTGCCAGCAGCCAGGGACAGGGTGATAATTCACCCCTCCACTTT
TRBV6-4	TRBJ1-6	many	TRBD1	CASRGQGFNSPLHF	TGTGCCAGCAGGGGACAGGGTTTCAATTCACCCCTCCACTTT
TRBV4-2	TRBJ1-1	NA	NA	CASSQDSGGAGAFF	TGTGCCAGCAGCCAAGATAGTGGGGGGGCGGGGGCTTTCTTT
TRBV19	TRBJ2-7	NA	NA	CASTPGSYEQYF	TGTGCCAGTACACCGGGGTCCTACGAGCAGTACTTC
TRBV6-1	TRBJ2-3	NA	TRBD2	CASSGTSGSGGYTDTQYF	TGTGCCAGCAGTGGGACTAGCGGGAGCGGGGGGTACACAGATACGCAGTATTTT
TRBV19	TRBJ1-1	NA	NA	CASSPTGLNTEAFF	TGTGCCAGTAGTCCAACAGGATTGAACACTGAAGCTTTCTTT
TRBV12-3/TRBV12-4	TRBJ2-1	NA	NA	CASTTHEGDEQFF	TGTGCCAGCACTACCCACGAAGGAGACGAGCAGTTCTTC
TRBV6-5	TRBJ1-5	few	NA	CASTGESNQPQHF	TGTGCCAGCACTGGGGAGAGCAATCAGCCCCAGCATTTT
TRBV7-2	TRBJ2-1	NA	NA	CASTPSRDNEQFF	TGTGCCAGCACCCCCTCCCGCGACAATGAGCAGTTCTTC
TRBV19	TRBJ1-2	NA	TRBD1	CASSTQGQGGHGYTF	TGTGCCAGTAGTACCCAGGGACAGGGAGGGCATGGCTACACCTTC
TRBV28	TRBJ2-2	NA	TRBD1	CASSPQQGSTGELFF	TGTGCCAGCAGTCCTCAACAGGGGAGCACCGGGGAGCTGTTTTTT
TRBV29-1	TRBJ1-1	NA	TRBD1	CSVGGQDTEAFF	TGCAGCGTGGGAGGACAGGACACTGAAGCTTTCTTT
TRBV7-9	TRBJ1-2	NA	TRBD1	CASSSRDRSFISYGYTF	TGTGCCAGCAGCTCCCGGGACAGGTCCTTCATAAGCTATGGCTACACCTTC
TRBV7-3	TRBJ2-1	NA	NA	CASSWDGQPYNEQFF	TGTGCCAGCAGCTGGGACGGACAGCCCTACAATGAGCAGTTCTTC
TRBV2	TRBJ2-7	NA	TRBD1	CARGTGPFYEQYF	TGTGCCAGAGGGACAGGGCCCTTCTACGAGCAGTACTTC
TRBV12-3/TRBV12-4	TRBJ1-1	NA	NA	CASNPRVGTEAFF	TGTGCCAGCAACCCCAGGGTGGGTACTGAAGCTTTCTTT
TRBV30	TRBJ1-2	NA	TRBD1	CAWSVGTASPYGYTF	TGTGCCTGGAGTGTAGGGACAGCCTCGCCGTATGGCTACACCTTC
TRBV5-1	TRBJ2-7	once	NA	CASSSTSGSPPNEQYF	TGCGCCAGCAGCTCCACCTCGGGAAGCCCTCCTAACGAGCAGTACTTC
TRBV18	TRBJ2-2	NA	NA	CASSPIGLSNTGELFF	TGTGCCAGCTCACCGATCGGACTATCGAACACCGGGGAGCTGTTTTTT
TRBV19	TRBJ1-1	NA	NA	CASSIQGYTEAFF	TGTGCCAGTAGTATCCAGGGATATACTGAAGCTTTCTTT
TRBV7-2	TRBJ1-2	NA	TRBD1	CASSLATGGGGYTF	TGTGCCAGCAGCTTAGCGACAGGGGGAGGTGGCTACACCTTC
TRBV6-5	TRBJ1-3	NA	NA	CASSYRESAGNTIYF	TGTGCCAGCAGTTACCGAGAATCGGCTGGAAACACCATATATTTT
TRBV27	TRBJ1-2	NA	TRBD1	CASSSDFRQGLGYTF	TGTGCCAGCAGTAGTGACTTTAGACAGGGATTAGGCTACACCTTC
TRBV4-2	TRBJ2-1	NA	NA	CASSRVAAEQFF	TGTGCCAGCAGTCGAGTAGCCGCTGAGCAGTTCTTC
TRBV2	TRBJ2-5	NA	TRBD1	CASKPGTGVETQYF	TGTGCCTCCAAACCCGGGACAGGGGTCGAGACCCAGTACTTC
TRBV29-1	TRBJ1-1	NA	TRBD1	CSVGAGTGVDGEAFF	TGCAGCGTTGGGGCCGGGACAGGGGTCGACGGTGAAGCTTTCTTT
TRBV9	TRBJ1-5	few	NA	CASSVGGQGKYNCQPQHF	TGTGCCAGCAGCGTAGGCGGGCAGGGGAAATATAACTGTCAGCCCCAGCATTTT
TRBV7-2	TRBJ1-5	NA	NA	CASSLGPGDPNQPQHF	TGTGCCAGCAGCTTAGGCCCGGGTGACCCCAATCAGCCCCAGCATTTT
TRBV2	TRBJ1-3	NA	NA	CASSESVQGVSRNTIYF	TGTGCCAGCAGTGAAAGTGTACAGGGCGTTTCTAGAAACACCATATATTTT
TRBV5-4	TRBJ2-7	NA	TRBD2	CASSLGLAVSYEQYF	TGTGCCAGCAGCTTGGGACTAGCGGTCTCCTACGAGCAGTACTTC
TRBV4-3	TRBJ1-5	few	TRBD1	CASSQERQGSQPQHF	TGCGCCAGCAGCCAAGAACGACAGGGCAGTCAGCCCCAGCATTTT
TRBV5-1	TRBJ1-2	NA	NA	CASSRGEGAAYGYTF	TGCGCCAGCAGCCGGGGGGAGGGAGCGGCCTATGGCTACACCTTC
TRBV2	TRBJ2-1	NA	NA	CASSEVGPSYNEQFF	TGTGCCAGCAGTGAGGTTGGGCCCTCCTACAATGAGCAGTTCTTC
TRBV19	TRBJ1-2	NA	NA	CASSFPGERGYTF	TGTGCCAGTAGTTTCCCAGGGGAGCGAGGCTACACCTTC
TRBV7-2	TRBJ2-5	NA	TRBD1	CASSPPAGGKETQYF	TGTGCCAGCAGCCCCCCCGCAGGGGGCAAAGAGACCCAGTACTTC
TRBV14	TRBJ2-5	few	TRBD2	CASSHLVAGGPRETQYF	TGTGCCAGCAGCCACCTGGTAGCGGGGGGGCCCAGGGAGACCCAGTACTTC
TRBV30	TRBJ1-6	NA	NA	CAWRHIQDSHSSPLHF	TGTGCCTGGAGGCACATCCAGGACAGTCACTCATCACCCCTCCACTTT
TRBV2	TRBJ2-1	NA	TRBD2	CASLPGSGTSNEQFF	TGTGCCAGCCTCCCCGGTAGCGGGACGTCAAATGAGCAGTTCTTC
TRBV4-1	TRBJ2-2	NA	TRBD2	CASSQGPAGGPHGELFF	TGCGCCAGCAGCCAAGGCCCAGCGGGGGGGCCTCACGGGGAGCTGTTTTTT